This TCR beta chain was captured by sequencing in a study of early T cells in non-severe SARS-CoV-2 infection (dated by TCRdb to the early 2020s). Regarding the research as a whole: Bulk RNA from unsorted whole blood was used for TCR sequencing, so alpha and beta chains could not be paired.

This clonotype was seen only a few times. The antigen this receptor binds is unknown. Per-nucleotide qualities are absent, and no much larger clonotype sits a single base away. Set within a cohort of healthcare workers in London, UK, this nested case-control study involved weekly PCR testing of nasopharyngeal swabs along with blood sampling. Between 23 and 31 March 2020, the week of the UK lockdown, healthcare workers were enrolled and then followed up weekly for as long as 16 weeks. What the work shows at the level of the full study, not this receptor alone: Matching against VDJdb was skewed toward anti-spike CD8 responses, likely underestimated virus-specific expansions, and missed private and CD4 specificities.

Preparation of the library involved 5' RACE. The sequencer was a NextSeq 500. In the TCR library protocol, unique molecular identifiers were attached to individual cDNA molecules to correct for PCR bias and sequencing error. Both TCR alpha and beta chains were sequenced, and tight co-correlation was observed between alpha and beta sequence abundances in each sample. The authors processed their data as follows. Decombinator V4 was used to perform V gene, J gene and CDR3 annotation of TCR sequences. TCRs were defined as expanded if a significant change between any two time points was detected under a Poisson model with p below 0.0001. TCR abundances were normalised to the total number of TCRs sequenced in each sample and reported as counts per million. TRAV1-2 paired with TRAJ12, TRAJ20 or TRAJ33 defined MAIT TCRs, while TRAV10 paired with TRAJ18 defined iNKT TCRs. VDJdb, accessed 1 November 2021, was searched for CMV, EBV and SARS-CoV-2 annotated TCRs, excluding TCRs annotated for multiple antigens. The raw public data were reprocessed by TCRdb itself: fastp quality trimming at Q25, MiXCR clonotype calling, in-frame beta chains only. Merged by CDR3 protein, the rows form single entries marked with the most common genes and DNA. These V and J calls derive from TCRdb rather than the authors' analysis. The sample records 50,000 to 70,000 distinct CDR3 sequences, approximately 9% of which are singletons. Roughly 18% of the sample goes to the ten largest clones.

The V and J ends are trimmed by 4 bases and 4 bases, leaving 8 bases between them. Including cysteine and phenylalanine, the CDR3 has 13 amino acids. The sequence is cut down to CDR3 DNA, 39 bases in frame from base 1. Based on the germline V gene, the CDR1 and CDR2 sequences are SGDLS and YYNGEE. The source material was whole blood. This TCR was recovered from an adult who was a healthcare worker with PCR-confirmed SARS-CoV-2 infection or an uninfected control (not recorded which). This chain joins TRBV9 to TRBJ2-2; the D gene is not confidently resolved. The sequenced DNA: TGTGCCAGCAGCCTCATGGGCACCGGGGAGCTGTTTTTT. This codes for CASSLMGTGELFF.